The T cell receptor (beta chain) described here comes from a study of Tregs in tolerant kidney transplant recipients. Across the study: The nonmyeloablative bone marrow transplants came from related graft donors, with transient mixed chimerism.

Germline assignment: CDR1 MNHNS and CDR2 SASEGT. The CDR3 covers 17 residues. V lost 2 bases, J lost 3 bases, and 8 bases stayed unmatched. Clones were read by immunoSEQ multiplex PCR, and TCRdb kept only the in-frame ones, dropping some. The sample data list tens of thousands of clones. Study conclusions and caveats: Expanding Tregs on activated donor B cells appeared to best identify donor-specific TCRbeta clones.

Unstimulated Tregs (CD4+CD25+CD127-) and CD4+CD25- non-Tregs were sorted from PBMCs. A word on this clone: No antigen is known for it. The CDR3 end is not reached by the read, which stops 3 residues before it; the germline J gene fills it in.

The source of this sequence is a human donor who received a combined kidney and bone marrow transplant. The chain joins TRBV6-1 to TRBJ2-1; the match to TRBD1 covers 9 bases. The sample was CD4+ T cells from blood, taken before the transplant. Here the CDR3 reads CASSESVGQGSYNEQFF. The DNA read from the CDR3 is TGTGCCAGCAGTGAATCAGTAGGACAGGGGAGCTACAATGAG.